This is a list of T cell receptor beta chains from one sample in a study of monozygotic twins with inflammatory bowel disease. TCRdb reprocessed the 5' RACE reads; each CDR3 protein has one entry and no DNA is given. This listing includes roughly 330,000 distinct CDR3 sequences. The sample was blood. The source is a human donor with ulcerative colitis or Crohn's disease, or a healthy co-twin of an affected twin (not recorded which). CDR3s include the opening cysteine and the closing phenylalanine or tryptophan. The order of the fields is CDR3 length, J gene, V gene, CDR3 protein.

CDR3 length: 15; J gene: TRBJ1-4; V gene: TRBV12-3/TRBV12-4; CDR3 protein: CASSLGTGANEKLFF
CDR3 length: 15; J gene: TRBJ1-1; V gene: TRBV28; CDR3 protein: CASSLGQGTNTEAFF
CDR3 length: 20; J gene: TRBJ2-1; V gene: TRBV4-2; CDR3 protein: CASSPIGLAGGPGSYNEQFF
CDR3 length: 11; J gene: TRBJ2-1; V gene: TRBV20-1; CDR3 protein: CSGEESNEQFF
CDR3 length: 15; J gene: TRBJ2-2; V gene: TRBV27; CDR3 protein: CASSWWGGGTGELFF
CDR3 length: 15; J gene: TRBJ2-2; V gene: TRBV20-1; CDR3 protein: CSARQERERAGELFF
CDR3 length: 14; J gene: TRBJ1-2; V gene: TRBV20-1; CDR3 protein: CSARGGPLQNGYTF
CDR3 length: 11; J gene: TRBJ1-1; V gene: TRBV7-8; CDR3 protein: CACRQNTEAFF
CDR3 length: 13; J gene: TRBJ1-5; V gene: TRBV28; CDR3 protein: CASSLGTPQPQHF
CDR3 length: 19; J gene: TRBJ2-1; V gene: TRBV4-1; CDR3 protein: CASSQDASGGQISYNEQFF
CDR3 length: 15; J gene: TRBJ2-3; V gene: TRBV12-3/TRBV12-4; CDR3 protein: CASRLAGGGTDTQYF
CDR3 length: 13; J gene: TRBJ2-5; V gene: TRBV6-6; CDR3 protein: CASGMGGQETQYF
CDR3 length: 15; J gene: TRBJ1-5; V gene: TRBV5-1; CDR3 protein: CASSLVQAINQPQHF
CDR3 length: 16; J gene: TRBJ2-7; V gene: TRBV5-1; CDR3 protein: CASRPEFGTVAYEQYF
CDR3 length: 13; J gene: TRBJ1-2; V gene: TRBV14; CDR3 protein: CASSPRTSDGYTF
CDR3 length: 21; J gene: TRBJ2-5; V gene: TRBV5-1; CDR3 protein: CASSLGKTTSGRMVGQDTQYF
CDR3 length: 14; J gene: TRBJ1-6; V gene: TRBV6-1; CDR3 protein: CASSETGGSSPLHF
CDR3 length: 12; J gene: TRBJ1-1; V gene: TRBV4-1; CDR3 protein: CASSSSNTEAFF
CDR3 length: 13; J gene: TRBJ2-7; V gene: TRBV27; CDR3 protein: CASSLITGYEQYF
CDR3 length: 15; J gene: TRBJ2-7; V gene: TRBV12-3/TRBV12-4; CDR3 protein: CASSFRGFRSYEQYF
CDR3 length: 14; J gene: TRBJ2-7; V gene: TRBV19; CDR3 protein: CASSRQGITYEQYF
CDR3 length: 16; J gene: TRBJ1-4; V gene: TRBV11-2; CDR3 protein: CASSLQNGATNEKLFF
CDR3 length: 15; J gene: TRBJ1-6; V gene: TRBV7-2; CDR3 protein: CASSHGQGAGSPLHF
CDR3 length: 15; J gene: TRBJ1-5; V gene: TRBV19; CDR3 protein: CASSMGQGSNQPQHF
CDR3 length: 15; J gene: TRBJ1-1; V gene: TRBV6-1; CDR3 protein: CASSEVTSMNTEAFF
CDR3 length: 15; J gene: TRBJ2-1; V gene: TRBV11-2; CDR3 protein: CASSLATSADNEQFF
CDR3 length: 15; J gene: TRBJ2-7; V gene: TRBV30; CDR3 protein: CAWTRPLAGIYEQYF
CDR3 length: 14; J gene: TRBJ2-7; V gene: TRBV20-1; CDR3 protein: CSARRQGPNYEQYF
CDR3 length: 13; J gene: TRBJ1-1; V gene: TRBV29-1; CDR3 protein: CSVWSGDDTEAFF
CDR3 length: 14; J gene: TRBJ2-3; V gene: TRBV11-3; CDR3 protein: CASSNRAEADTQYF
CDR3 length: 13; J gene: TRBJ1-6; V gene: TRBV10-3; CDR3 protein: CAISGAGQSPLHF
CDR3 length: 15; J gene: TRBJ2-3; V gene: TRBV19; CDR3 protein: CASRRGGGNTDTQYF
CDR3 length: 15; J gene: TRBJ2-3; V gene: TRBV28; CDR3 protein: CASSVAGGGQDTQYF
CDR3 length: 13; J gene: TRBJ1-2; V gene: TRBV6-5; CDR3 protein: CASSRGAEYGYTF
CDR3 length: 18; J gene: TRBJ2-3; V gene: TRBV5-4; CDR3 protein: CASSPTSGGGPKGDTQYF
CDR3 length: 17; J gene: TRBJ2-3; V gene: TRBV5-1; CDR3 protein: CASSPTPQGAIADTQYF